Sequencing of this T cell receptor (beta chain) was carried out in a study of Ad26.COV2.S vaccination and SARS-CoV-2 variants. Data came from immunoSEQ multiplex PCR; TCRdb stores just in-frame clones and leaves some out. The profile shows about 400,000 clones, 70% to 90% of them singletons. The CDR3 runs 14 residues. CDR1 GTSNPN and CDR2 SVGIG come from the germline V gene (reference sequence). The treatment was: 19 received Ad26.COV2.S at low or high dose, single or two shots; a few received placebo; per-sample allocation not given. Sampling was performed 63 days after the first vaccine or placebo injection. The study, taken as a whole, reports: Recipients of vaccine and of placebo showed similar breadth of their non-spike TCR repertoires. Assessments of TCR breadth and depth may have underestimated the total T cell responses.

Comments on this clone: Its specificity is unknown. The junction does not match germline at one end; this may be a read error.

This clonotype originated in a person aged 18-65 years who received the Ad26.COV2.S COVID-19 vaccine or a placebo. This chain connects TRBV30 to TRBJ2-3; 8 bases match TRBD2. Sequences were derived from peripheral blood, sampled in a trial of Ad26.COV2.S vaccine versus placebo. In nucleotides, the CDR3 is TGCGGTTTTAATAGCGGGACCCCCGGAGATACGCAGTATTTT. It yields the protein CGFNSGTPGDTQYF.